This T cell receptor (beta chain) was obtained from a study of cytomegalovirus exposure and HLA in healthy donors. Points from the study as a whole: The study recorded over 150 TCR beta chains that were cytomegalovirus-associated. More clonal expansion characterized HLA-associated TCR beta chains than equally common others in a later analysis. Trimming of TCR beta V- and J-genes showed a link, identified in a later analysis, to a missense DCLRE1C variant.

The study ran its PCR with 60 Vbeta and 13 Jbeta primers. The data were produced by immunoSEQ multiplex PCR, yet TCRdb's version contains in-frame clones alone and is incomplete. The sample contains about 60,000 clones, around three quarters of which appear only once. Comments on this clone: The antigen is not known.

Per the germline V gene, CDR1 is SGHTA and CDR2 is FQGTGA. The J segment lost 1 base and the V segment lost 0 bases, leaving 15 bases of the junction unmatched. The CDR3 covers 21 residues. Everyone who donated was a healthy bone marrow donor. The V and J genes are TRBV7-3 and TRBJ1-2; TRBD1 matches at 12 bases. Sequenced: PBMCs. The sequence was collected from a woman in her twenties or thirties in good health and CMV-seronegative. In nucleotides, the CDR3 is TGTGCCAGCAGCTTAACACGGGACAGGGGGCAAGGGCCATGTTTTAACTATGGCTACACCTTC. Its translation is CASSLTRDRGQGPCFNYGYTF.